The 4 T cell receptor beta chains below all came from one sample that was sequenced in a study of shared clonotypes between healthy human individuals. Naive CD8 cells, CD45RO-negative and positively selected for CCR7, excluded terminally differentiated effector memory CD45RA+ cells. Clones were sequenced by immunoSEQ multiplex PCR, and TCRdb holds only the in-frame ones, with some missing. The sample carries about 1.9 million clones, around 95% recorded once. Sequencing was done on a sample of naive CD8+ T cells from PBMCs. These TCRs come from a man aged 18-30 years in good health. Some clones in this sample may be carry-over from other donors' samples.

To note about this clone: At the DNA level, this CDR3 is encoded by other sequences in the same sample as well. The chain carries TRBV6-5 and TRBJ2-7, with a tentative D call TRBD1 (6 bases). The V end lost 6 bases, the J end lost 3 bases, and 9 bases lay between the germline ends. The germline V gene has CDR1 MNHEY and CDR2 SVGAGI. CDR3 length: 12 residues. CDR3: CASSLTGYEQYF. CDR3 sequence (DNA): TGTGCCAGCAGCTTGACAGGCTACGAGCAGTACTTC.

The chain employs TRBV28 and TRBJ1-2; 10 bases line up with TRBD1. CDR1 is MDHEN, CDR2 SYDVKM, per germline. The junction had 9 bases not matched to a gene; V was cut back by 5 bases and J by 6 bases. The CDR3 length is 15 residues. The CDR3 nucleotides read TGTGCCAGCAGTCGAAACCCCGGGACAGGGGATGGCTACACCTTC. Residues: CASSRNPGTGDGYTF.

The genes are TRBV2 and TRBJ1-2; weak D call: TRBD1 (5 bases). V lost 3 bases, J lost 4 bases, and 12 bases lay in between. The germline V gene encodes CDR1 SNHLY and CDR2 FYNNEI. CDR3 length equals 14 residues. CDR3 DNA sequence: TGTGCCAGCAGTGATGGGGGAAGGATCTATGGCTACACCTTC. This sequence encodes CASSDGGRIYGYTF. The entire variable domain, with the rest obtained from reference TRBV2 and TRBJ1-2, is as follows: EPEVTQTPSHQVTQMGQEVILRCVPISNHLYFYWYRQILGQKVEFLVSFYNNEISEKSEIFDDQFSVERPDGSNFTLKIRSTKLEDSAMYFCASSDGGRIYGYTFGSGTRLTVV.

J is TRBJ1-2 and V is TRBV4-3; no definite D call. This CDR3 has 14 residues. Looked up from germline, CDR1 is LGHNA and CDR2 is YSLEER. The V gene lost 0 bases and the J gene lost 4 bases, with 9 bases spanning the gap. DNA for the CDR3: TGCGCCAGCAGCCAAGATTCAGAGGTCTATGGCTACACCTTC. The encoded protein is CASSQDSEVYGYTF.